The 23 T cell receptor beta chains presented below share a single source sample, sequenced in a study of blood T cell repertoires in COVID-19. Produced via immunoSEQ multiplex PCR; TCRdb's table is partial and in-frame only. This table holds some 26,000 clones, roughly three quarters found once. The sequenced sample was peripheral blood. The receptors stem from a man in his 70s with acute or convalescent COVID-19.

V gene TRBV6-5 combines with J gene TRBJ2-5; TRBD1 matches at 9 bases. The CDR3 runs 13 residues. Germline trimming cut 6 bases from V and 5 bases from J; bases unmatched to any gene: 4. Germline-derived CDR1 and CDR2 are MNHEY and SVGAGI. CDR3 DNA: TGTGCCAGCAGGACTGGACAGGGGGAGACCCAGTACTTC. Protein sequence: CASRTGQGETQYF.

V is TRBV5-5 and J is TRBJ2-1; 12 positions agree with TRBD2. This CDR3 contains 17 residues. V lost 2 bases, J lost 4 bases, and 7 bases stayed unmatched. CDR1 and CDR2 from the germline V gene are SGHKS and YYEKEE (reference sequence). CDR3 amino acids: CASSLRLAGESYNEQFF. DNA for the CDR3: TGTGCCAGCAGCTTAAGACTAGCGGGAGAGAGTTACAATGAGCAGTTCTTC.

V usage is TRBV5-5 and J usage is TRBJ1-5; D perhaps matches TRBD1 (6 bases). V was shortened by 4 bases and J by 7 bases, with 18 bases between the two germline ends. CDR1 is SGHKS, CDR2 YYEKEE, per germline (reference sequence). CDR3 length: 15 amino acids. The CDR3 spells CASSIHYRDSQPQHF. DNA for the CDR3: TGTGCCAGCAGCATTCACTACAGGGATTCCCAGCCCCAGCATTTT.

To note about this clone: The same CDR3 is also encoded by other DNA sequences in this sample. The chain links TRBV28 to TRBJ1-1; D uncertain. The CDR3 loop spans 12 amino acids. Looked up from germline, CDR1 is MDHEN and CDR2 is SYDVKM. V was cut by 2 bases and J by 7 bases, with 8 bases left in between. This chain's CDR3 is CASSLLTGEAFF. The CDR3 DNA sequence: TGTGCCAGCAGTTTACTTACGGGTGAAGCTTTCTTT.

The chain couples TRBV20-1 to TRBJ2-7, with D perhaps TRBD1 (6 bases). The CDR3 loop spans 13 amino acids. Germline CDR1 reads DFQATT; CDR2 reads SNEGSKA (reference sequence). Deletions cut 3 bases from V and 7 bases from J, with 16 bases between. This chain's CDR3 is CSASPGQTGEQYF. CDR3 bases: TGCAGTGCTAGTCCAGGACAGACTGGGGAGCAGTACTTC.

The chain couples TRBV10-3 to TRBJ2-7; D might be TRBD2 (6 bases). Germline assignment: CDR1 ENHRY and CDR2 SYGVKD. The CDR3 length is 15 residues. V lost 5 bases and J lost 2, with 16 bases in between. The CDR3 is CAISTATSLTYEQYF. CDR3 DNA sequence: TGTGCCATCAGTACTGCCACTAGCCTTACCTACGAGCAGTACTTC.

This rearrangement joins TRBV10-2 to TRBJ2-5; 7 bases fit TRBD2. Germline-derived CDR1 and CDR2 are WSHSY and SAAADI. This CDR3 is built from 12 residues. Germline trimming cut 4 bases from V and 4 bases from J; bases unmatched to any gene: 0. The CDR3 sequence: CASSASGETQYF. Here the CDR3 DNA reads TGCGCCAGCAGTGCTAGCGGAGAGACCCAGTACTTC.

CDR3 coding DNA: TGTGCCAGCGCGCCCATGGGGGGTCTGGGTTCACCCCTCCACTTT. This encodes CASAPMGGLGSPLHF. This chain uses TRBV7-2 with TRBJ1-6; a weak D match, TRBD1 (5 bases). The CDR3 contains 15 residues. Per the germline V gene, CDR1 is SGHTA and CDR2 is FQGNSA. V dropped 8 bases and J dropped 9 bases, with 20 bases sitting between them.

The V and J genes are TRBV27 and TRBJ1-5; no definite D call. The CDR3 loop spans 12 amino acids. The V end was cut by 5 bases, the J end by 2 bases, with 4 bases between. Germline V gene sequence: CDR1 MNHEY, CDR2 SMNVEV (reference sequence). As DNA, the CDR3 is TGTGCCAGCAGTCGCGGCAATCAGCCCCAGCATTTT. This gives the protein CASSRGNQPQHF.

This clone was detected a few times. The rearrangement joins TRBV19 to TRBJ2-7; 9 nucleotides match TRBD1. This CDR3 region has 14 residues. Germline trimming cut 4 bases from V and 6 bases from J; bases unmatched to any gene: 7. Germline V gene sequence: CDR1 LNHDA, CDR2 SQIVND (reference sequence). The chain's CDR3 is CASSTSGQGTEQYF. CDR3 coding DNA: TGTGCCAGTAGTACCTCGGGACAGGGCACCGAGCAGTACTTC.

The chain carries TRBV24-1 and TRBJ1-5; D is uncertain. In germline, CDR1 is KGHDR, CDR2 SFDVKD. CDR3 length: 14 residues. The ends were cut back, 5 bases at V and 4 bases at J, with 11 bases in the middle. DNA for the CDR3: TGTGCCACCAGTGCCGGAGAGATTAATCAGCCCCAGCATTTT. This translates into CATSAGEINQPQHF.

The chain recombines TRBV2 with TRBJ2-3, with D perhaps matching TRBD2 (6 bases). CDR3 length equals 14 residues. The V gene lost 2 bases and the J gene lost 3 bases, with 9 bases spanning the gap. Germline V lookup: CDR1 SNHLY, CDR2 FYNNEI. The CDR3 is CASSEMGGTDTQYF. In DNA form, the CDR3 reads TGTGCCAGCAGTGAAATGGGAGGTACAGATACGCAGTATTTT.

This chain links TRBV18 with TRBJ2-7, with 9 bases lining up with TRBD1. Losses at the gene ends were 5 bases for V and 3 bases for J; bases not matched to a gene: 2. Germline V gene lookup returns CDR1 KGHSH and CDR2 LQKENI. The CDR3 extends over 13 amino acids. The CDR3 loop is CASSMGQGYEQYF. For the CDR3, the DNA is TGTGCCAGCTCAATGGGACAGGGCTACGAGCAGTACTTC.

The V gene is TRBV4-2, the J gene TRBJ1-4; 8 nucleotides line up with TRBD1. The CDR3 is 15 residues long. With 3 bases clipped from V and 1 base from J, the junction kept 1 base outside the gene matches. Germline V CDR1 and CDR2: LGHNA, YNFKEQ. Here the CDR3 reads CASSHDRGTNEKLFF. The CDR3 bases are TGTGCCAGCAGCCACGACAGGGGAACTAATGAAAAACTGTTTTTT.

This clone was detected a few times. The chain recombines TRBV28 with TRBJ2-5, with TRBD1 as a possible D gene (5 bases). Germline V lookup: CDR1 MDHEN, CDR2 SYDVKM. CDR3 length: 15 amino acids. The V end was cut by 10 bases, the J end by 1 base, with 19 bases between. As DNA, the CDR3 is TGTGCCACCGGAACGTTAACAGGTTTCCAAGAGACCCAGTACTTC. Its protein is CATGTLTGFQETQYF.

V gene TRBV4-3 combines with J gene TRBJ2-1; 10 nucleotides line up with TRBD2. The germline V gene has CDR1 LGHNA and CDR2 YSLEER. The CDR3 consists of 18 residues. Losses at the gene ends were 0 bases for V and 7 bases for J; bases not matched to a gene: 12. The CDR3 loop is CASSQDTSGRANWNEQFF. The CDR3 bases are TGCGCCAGCAGCCAAGATACGAGCGGGAGGGCAAATTGGAATGAGCAGTTCTTC.

The V and J genes are TRBV18 and TRBJ2-1, with 7 positions matching TRBD1. V lost 5 bases, J lost 4 bases, and 2 bases stayed unmatched. The CDR3 loop spans 13 amino acids. Per germline, CDR1 KGHSH and CDR2 LQKENI. This chain's CDR3 is CASSEQGYNEQFF. Written as DNA, the CDR3 is TGTGCCAGCTCAGAACAGGGGTACAATGAGCAGTTCTTC.

The chain is built from TRBV5-1 and TRBJ2-2; the match to TRBD1 covers 10 bases. CDR3 length: 16 residues. V lost 0 bases to trimming and J lost 1 base; unmatched junction nucleotides: 0. Germline CDR1 reads SGHRS; CDR2 reads YFSETQ. As DNA, the CDR3 is TGCGCCAGCAGCTTGGGGGACAGGGGGAACACCGGGGAGCTGTTTTTT. Translation: CASSLGDRGNTGELFF.

This chain connects TRBV6-2 or TRBV6-3 to TRBJ2-3; weak D call: TRBD1 (6 bases). The V gene lost 5 bases and the J gene lost 5 bases, with 17 bases spanning the gap. The CDR3 has 15 residues. Germline CDR1 reads MNHEY; CDR2 reads SVGEGT. The CDR3 protein is CASSAPQGFGDTQYF. As DNA, the CDR3 is TGTGCCAGCAGTGCACCACAGGGATTCGGAGATACGCAGTATTTT.

This chain connects TRBV6-5 to TRBJ2-1; 7 nucleotides agree with TRBD2. The germline V gene has CDR1 MNHEY and CDR2 SVGAGI. The CDR3 runs to 15 residues. Trimming removed 2 bases from V and 8 bases from J; junction bases left unmatched: 9. Here the CDR3 DNA reads TGTGCCAGCAGTTACCCGGGAGGTGCCGGGGATGAGCAGTTCTTC. Its protein product is CASSYPGGAGDEQFF.

V and J are TRBV18 and TRBJ2-4; 8 bases align to TRBD1. Germline CDR1 reads KGHSH; CDR2 reads LQKENI. V shed 6 bases, J shed 0 bases, and the junction held 19 bases outside the gene matches. This CDR3 is 20 amino acids long. Here the CDR3 DNA reads TGTGCCAGCTCCCCCGGTATCGGGACAGGCCCATCTTTAGCCAAAAACATTCAGTACTTC. Translation gives CASSPGIGTGPSLAKNIQYF.

The chain carries TRBV7-2 and TRBJ2-7, with D unclear. V was trimmed by 2 bases and J by 3 bases, leaving 11 bases between them. The CDR3 extends over 14 amino acids. Germline V gene data show CDR1 as SGHTA and CDR2 as FQGNSA. The CDR3 spells CASSLPGFFYEQYF. The DNA for the CDR3 is TGTGCCAGCAGCTTACCCGGTTTCTTCTACGAGCAGTACTTC.

This clone has a handful of counts. The chain recombines TRBV29-1 with TRBJ2-2; 13 positions match TRBD2. Germline V gives CDR1 SQVTM, CDR2 ANQGSEA. There are 15 residues in the CDR3. The J segment lost 6 bases and the V segment lost 5 bases, leaving 6 bases of the junction unmatched. CDR3 in amino acids: CSVQTSGRASGELFF. The CDR3 coding sequence is TGCAGCGTTCAAACTAGCGGGAGGGCCTCCGGGGAGCTGTTTTTT.